In this sample, the clone carrying this T cell receptor (beta chain) turned up many times. Its antigen is unknown. These data are taken from a study of T-cell reconstitution after alpha-beta-depleted transplantation in children. General study findings and limits: Approximately two months post-transplant, alpha-beta T cells reportedly originated from several hundred expanded graft clones. Once a year had passed after transplant, T-cell counts and diversity came mostly from newly produced T cells.

The CDR3 runs to 15 residues. Germline-derived CDR1 and CDR2 are KGHDR and SFDVKD. With 1 base clipped from V and 8 bases from J, the junction kept 7 bases outside the gene matches. Preparation of the TCRbeta library used unique molecular identifiers. TCRdb called the PCR reads again in MiXCR, with one record for every CDR3 protein. The sample lists more than 200,000 distinct CDR3 sequences; roughly 26% were seen once. The clonotype was recovered from a girl aged 2-9 years with Fanconi anemia, due to receive a stem cell transplant. V is TRBV24-1 and J is TRBJ2-1, with 7 bases that match TRBD2. The input for sequencing was PBMCs, taken before TCRalphabeta/CD19-depleted stem cell transplant. The CDR3 nucleotides read TGTGCCACCAGTGATTTTACGGGAGGTCGCGATGAGCAGTTCTTC. Translation gives CATSDFTGGRDEQFF.